The sequence of this T cell receptor beta chain was determined in a study of T cell responses to AZD1222 COVID-19 vaccine. Points on this clone: Its cognate antigen is unknown.

The repertoire was sequenced with immunoSEQ multiplex PCR; TCRdb's copy has only in-frame clones and lacks some. The sample lists some 140,000 clones; 93% were seen once. V lost 4 bases, J lost 2 bases, and 17 bases lay in between. Germline V lookup: CDR1 KGHSY, CDR2 FQNENV. This CDR3 region has 16 residues. Findings of the study overall: Researchers report vaccine-associated CD4 TCRs spanning spike, with dominance at 160-218 and 743-854. Nearly half of spike-specific TCRs reportedly target variant regions that are unmutated in the B.1.351 and B.1.1.7 variants.

Sequenced material: peripheral blood, taken on day 0 of AZD1222 vaccination. This sequence originates from an adult in good health. J is TRBJ1-1 and V is TRBV16; TRBD1 might be the D (6 bases). The CDR3 spells CASSRGARGSNTEAFF. CDR3 DNA: TGTGCCAGCAGCCGAGGGGCCAGGGGAAGTAACACTGAAGCTTTCTTT.